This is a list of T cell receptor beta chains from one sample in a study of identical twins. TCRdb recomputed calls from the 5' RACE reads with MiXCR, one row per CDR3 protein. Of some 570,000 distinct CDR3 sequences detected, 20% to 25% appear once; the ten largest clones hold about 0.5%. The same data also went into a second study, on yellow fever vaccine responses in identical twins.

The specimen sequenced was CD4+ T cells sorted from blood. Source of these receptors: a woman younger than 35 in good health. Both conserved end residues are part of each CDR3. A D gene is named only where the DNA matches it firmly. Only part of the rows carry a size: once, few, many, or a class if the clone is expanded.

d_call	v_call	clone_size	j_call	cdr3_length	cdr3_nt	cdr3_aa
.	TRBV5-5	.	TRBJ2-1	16	TGTGCCAGCAGCTTGGAGGCAGGGACAATCTCTGGTGAGCAGTTCTTC	CASSLEAGTISGEQFF
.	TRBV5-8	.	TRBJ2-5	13	TGTGCCAGCAGCTGGGACGAACAAGAGACCCAGTACTTC	CASSWDEQETQYF
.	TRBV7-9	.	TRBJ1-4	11	TGTGCCAGCCAGATCAATGAAAAACTGTTTTTT	CASQINEKLFF
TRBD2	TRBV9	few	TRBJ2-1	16	TGTGCCAGCAGCGTAGTCCCCACAGCGGGATTCAGTGAGCAGTTCTTC	CASSVVPTAGFSEQFF
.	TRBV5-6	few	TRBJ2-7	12	TGTGCCAGCAGCTTCGAGGCGTACGAGCAGTACTTC	CASSFEAYEQYF
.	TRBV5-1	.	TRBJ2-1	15	TGCGCCACCCAGACGAACTCGGGGGGCCCCAATGAGCAGTTCTTC	CATQTNSGGPNEQFF
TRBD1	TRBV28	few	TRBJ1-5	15	TGTGCCAGCACCACCCGGGACAGGGGGCTTCAGCCCCAGCATTTT	CASTTRDRGLQPQHF
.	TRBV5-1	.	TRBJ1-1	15	TGCGCCAGCAGCTTTTCCGAATCCTCGAGCACTGAAGCTTTCTTT	CASSFSESSSTEAFF
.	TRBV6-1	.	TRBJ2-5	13	TGTGCCAGCAGTGAAACTAGCCTACAGACCCAGTACTTC	CASSETSLQTQYF
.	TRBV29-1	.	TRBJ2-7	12	TGCAGCGTTGTCGGGGACTCCTACGAGCAGTACTTC	CSVVGDSYEQYF
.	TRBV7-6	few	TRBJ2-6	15	TGTGCCAGCAGTCCGGGTGTCTCTGGGGCCAACGTCCTGACTTTC	CASSPGVSGANVLTF
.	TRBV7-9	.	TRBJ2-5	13	TGTGCCAGCAGCCCCGACGGTCAAGAGACCCAGTACTTC	CASSPDGQETQYF
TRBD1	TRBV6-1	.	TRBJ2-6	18	TGTGCCAGCACCCGACAGGGGTCCTCCTACTCTGGGGCCAACGTCCTGACTTTC	CASTRQGSSYSGANVLTF
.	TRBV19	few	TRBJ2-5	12	TGTGCCAGTAGGCAGGGGTACGAGACCCAGTACTTC	CASRQGYETQYF
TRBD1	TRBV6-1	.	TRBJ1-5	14	TGTGCCAGCACCGACAGGGTAGGGGATCAGCCCCAGCATTTT	CASTDRVGDQPQHF
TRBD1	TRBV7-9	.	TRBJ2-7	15	TGTGCCAGCAGCAACCGGGACAGGGGTTCGTACGAGCAGTACTTC	CASSNRDRGSYEQYF
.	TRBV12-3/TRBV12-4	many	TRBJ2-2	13	TGTGCCAGCAGTGAACAGTACACCGGGGAGCTGTTTTTT	CASSEQYTGELFF
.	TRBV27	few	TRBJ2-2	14	TGTGCCAGCAGACGGAGGGTGGACACCGGGGAGCTGTTTTTT	CASRRRVDTGELFF
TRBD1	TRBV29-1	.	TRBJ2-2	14	TGCAGCGTCCTGGGACAGGGTATGGCCGGGGAGCTGTTTTTT	CSVLGQGMAGELFF
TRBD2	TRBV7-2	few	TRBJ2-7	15	TGTGCCAGCAGCCCAAGTAGCGGGAGGGCCCACGAGCAGTACTTC	CASSPSSGRAHEQYF
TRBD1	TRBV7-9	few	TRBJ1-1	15	TGTGCCAGCAGTCGACAGGGCGGACGGAACACTGAAGCTTTCTTT	CASSRQGGRNTEAFF
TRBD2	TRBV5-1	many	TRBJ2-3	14	TGCGCCAGCAGCTGGGGACTAGCGGGAGATACGCAGTATTTT	CASSWGLAGDTQYF
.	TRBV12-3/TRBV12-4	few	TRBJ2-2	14	TGTGCCAGCAGTTTTTTAAGGGACACCGGGGAGCTGTTTTTT	CASSFLRDTGELFF
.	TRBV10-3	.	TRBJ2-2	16	TGTGCCATCAGCACCGGACGGTCCTCGAACACCGGGGAGCTGTTTTTT	CAISTGRSSNTGELFF
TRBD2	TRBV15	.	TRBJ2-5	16	TGTGCCACCAGCAGAGATCGAGGACTAGCGGGAGAGACCCAGTACTTC	CATSRDRGLAGETQYF
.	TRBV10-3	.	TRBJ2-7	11	TGTGCCACCTGGGGTAACTACGAGCAGTACTTC	CATWGNYEQYF
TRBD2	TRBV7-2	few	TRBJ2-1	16	TGTGCCAGCAGCCGCAAAGCCGGGACTAGCTTCAGTGAGCAGTTCTTC	CASSRKAGTSFSEQFF
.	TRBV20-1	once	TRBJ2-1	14	TGCAGTGCTGCACGGGGAAGCTCCTACAATGAGCAGTTCTTC	CSAARGSSYNEQFF
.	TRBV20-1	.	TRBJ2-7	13	TGCAGTGCTAGAGAACCTAACGCCTACGAGCAGTACTTC	CSAREPNAYEQYF
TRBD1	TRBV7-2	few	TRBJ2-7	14	TGTGCCAGCAGCTTCTTCAGGGGGCTGAATGAGCAGTACTTC	CASSFFRGLNEQYF
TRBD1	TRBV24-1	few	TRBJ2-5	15	TGTGCCACCAGTCAGAGGGGACAGGGCGAAGAGACCCAGTACTTC	CATSQRGQGEETQYF
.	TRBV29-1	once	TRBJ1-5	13	TGCAGCGTTGGGGGTACAGGGAATCAGCCCCAGCATTTT	CSVGGTGNQPQHF
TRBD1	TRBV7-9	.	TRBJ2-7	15	TGTGCCAGCAGCTTAACGGGCAGGGGGACCTACGAGCAGTACTTC	CASSLTGRGTYEQYF
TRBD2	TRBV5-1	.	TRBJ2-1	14	TGCGCCAGCAGCCATAGCGGGGGGTTCAATGAGCAGTTCTTC	CASSHSGGFNEQFF
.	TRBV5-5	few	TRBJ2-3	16	TGTGCCAGCAGCCCGGGAACCCGAGGGCCCACAGATACGCAGTATTTT	CASSPGTRGPTDTQYF
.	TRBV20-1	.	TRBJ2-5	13	TGCAGTGCTAGGGCGGCGGGAAAAGAGACCCAGTACTTC	CSARAAGKETQYF
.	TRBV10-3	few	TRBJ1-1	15	TGTGCCATCAGTGAGCGGGGGGCGAGGGATACTGAAGCTTTCTTT	CAISERGARDTEAFF
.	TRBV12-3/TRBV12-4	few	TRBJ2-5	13	TGTGCCAGCAGTTTCGCCAGACAAGAGACCCAGTACTTC	CASSFARQETQYF
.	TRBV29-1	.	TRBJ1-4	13	TGCAGCGTTGGTTCCCCCGGGAGGGGAAAACTGTTTTTT	CSVGSPGRGKLFF
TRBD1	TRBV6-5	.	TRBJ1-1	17	TGTGCCAGCAGTTACTCGAAGGGGGCCAGGGAGTACACTGAAGCTTTCTTT	CASSYSKGAREYTEAFF
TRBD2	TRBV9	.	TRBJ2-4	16	TGTGCCAGCAGCGTAGGACTAGCGGTAGCCAAAAACATTCAGTACTTC	CASSVGLAVAKNIQYF
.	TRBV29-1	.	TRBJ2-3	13	TGCAGCGTCACACACCCCCTGGTGGATACGCAGTATTTT	CSVTHPLVDTQYF
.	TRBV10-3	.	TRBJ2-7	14	TGTGCCTCCAAAGCTCAACAGAGCTCCTACGAGCAGTACTTC	CASKAQQSSYEQYF
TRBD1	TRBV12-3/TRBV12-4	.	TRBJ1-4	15	TGTGCCAGCAGCCAGACCGGGACAGGGAATGAAAAACTGTTTTTT	CASSQTGTGNEKLFF
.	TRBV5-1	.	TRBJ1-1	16	TGCGCCAGCAGCTTGGGGGGCGTTGAGATCGGCACTGAAGCTTTCTTT	CASSLGGVEIGTEAFF
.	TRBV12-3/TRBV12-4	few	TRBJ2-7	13	TGTGCCAGCAGTTTCGGGGCCCCCTACGAGCAGTACTTC	CASSFGAPYEQYF
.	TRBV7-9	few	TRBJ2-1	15	TGTGCCAGCAGCTTAGTGGGGGCCGGCTTCAATGAGCAGTTCTTC	CASSLVGAGFNEQFF
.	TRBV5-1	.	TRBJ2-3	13	TGCGCCAGCAGCGGCGGACACCAGGATACGCAGTATTTT	CASSGGHQDTQYF
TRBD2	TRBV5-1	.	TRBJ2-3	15	TGCGCCAGCAGCTTGTTAGCGGGGCAGGGGGATACGCAGTATTTT	CASSLLAGQGDTQYF
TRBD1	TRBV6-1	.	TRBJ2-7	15	TGTGCCAGCGCTCAGGGACAGTTCCGATTGGGCGAGCAGTACTTC	CASAQGQFRLGEQYF
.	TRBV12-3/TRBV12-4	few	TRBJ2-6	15	TGTGCCAGCAGCCTCACTGCCTCTGGGGCCAACGTCCTGACTTTC	CASSLTASGANVLTF
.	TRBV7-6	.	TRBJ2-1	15	TGTGCCAGCAGCCCGATAGGGGGATCCTACAATGAGCAGTTCTTC	CASSPIGGSYNEQFF
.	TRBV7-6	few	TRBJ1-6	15	TGTGCCAGCAGCTTGGGGGCAGCTTATAATTCACCCCTCCACTTT	CASSLGAAYNSPLHF
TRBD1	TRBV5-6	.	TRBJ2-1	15	TGTGCCAGCAGCTGGACGGGGACAGGCCCGAATGAGCAGTTCTTC	CASSWTGTGPNEQFF
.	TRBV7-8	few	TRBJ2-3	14	TGTGCCAGCAGCTTAGTTGTGGGTTCGGATACGCAGTATTTT	CASSLVVGSDTQYF